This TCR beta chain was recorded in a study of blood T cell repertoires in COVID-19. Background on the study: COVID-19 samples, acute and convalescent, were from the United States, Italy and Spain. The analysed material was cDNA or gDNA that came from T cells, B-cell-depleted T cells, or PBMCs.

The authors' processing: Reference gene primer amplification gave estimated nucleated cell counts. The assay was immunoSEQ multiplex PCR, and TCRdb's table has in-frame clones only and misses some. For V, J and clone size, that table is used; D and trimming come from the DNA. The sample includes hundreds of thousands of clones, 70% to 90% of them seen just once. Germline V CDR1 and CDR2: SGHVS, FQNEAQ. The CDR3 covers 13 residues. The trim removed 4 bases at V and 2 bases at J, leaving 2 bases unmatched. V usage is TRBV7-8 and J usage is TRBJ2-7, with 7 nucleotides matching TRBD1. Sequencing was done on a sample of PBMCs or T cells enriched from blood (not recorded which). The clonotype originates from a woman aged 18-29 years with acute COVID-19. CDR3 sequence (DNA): TGTGCCAGCAGCTCCCAGGGGGCCTACGAGCAGTACTTC. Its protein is CASSSQGAYEQYF.